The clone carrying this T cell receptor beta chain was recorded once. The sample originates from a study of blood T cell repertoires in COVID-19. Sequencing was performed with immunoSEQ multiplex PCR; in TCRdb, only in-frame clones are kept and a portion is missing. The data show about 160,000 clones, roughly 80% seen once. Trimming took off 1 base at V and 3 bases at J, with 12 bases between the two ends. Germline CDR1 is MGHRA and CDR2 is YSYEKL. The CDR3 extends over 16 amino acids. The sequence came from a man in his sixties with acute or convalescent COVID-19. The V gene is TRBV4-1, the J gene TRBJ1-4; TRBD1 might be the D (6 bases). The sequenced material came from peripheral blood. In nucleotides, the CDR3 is TGCGCCAGCAGCCAAGGGGCAGGGGCGGCTAATGAAAAACTGTTTTTT. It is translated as CASSQGAGAANEKLFF.